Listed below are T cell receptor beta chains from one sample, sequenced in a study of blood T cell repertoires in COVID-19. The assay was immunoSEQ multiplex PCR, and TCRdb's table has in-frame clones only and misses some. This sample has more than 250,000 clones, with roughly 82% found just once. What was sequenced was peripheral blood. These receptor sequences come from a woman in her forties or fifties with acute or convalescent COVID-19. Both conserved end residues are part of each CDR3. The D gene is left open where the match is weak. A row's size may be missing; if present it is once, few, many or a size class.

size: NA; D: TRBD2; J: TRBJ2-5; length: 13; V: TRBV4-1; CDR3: CASSLAVQETQYF; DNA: TGCGCCAGCAGTCTAGCGGTTCAAGAGACCCAGTACTTC
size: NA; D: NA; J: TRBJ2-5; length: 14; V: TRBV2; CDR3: CASSYAGREETQYF; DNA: TGTGCCAGCAGTTATGCGGGTCGTGAAGAGACCCAGTACTTC
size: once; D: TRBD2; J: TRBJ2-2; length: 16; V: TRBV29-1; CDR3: CSVGGPSGFNTGELFF; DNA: TGCAGCGTTGGGGGCCCTAGCGGTTTTAACACCGGGGAGCTGTTTTTT
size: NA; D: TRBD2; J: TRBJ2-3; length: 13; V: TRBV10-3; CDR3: CASSGREADTQYF; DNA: TGTGCCTCTAGCGGGAGGGAGGCAGATACGCAGTATTTT
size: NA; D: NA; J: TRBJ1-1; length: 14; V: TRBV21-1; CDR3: CASSKEVRIAKAFF; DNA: TGTGCCAGCAGCAAAGAAGTCCGTATAGCTAAAGCTTTCTTT
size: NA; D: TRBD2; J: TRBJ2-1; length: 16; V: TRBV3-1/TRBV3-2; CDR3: CASSQEREGPYNEQFF; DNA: TGTGCCAGCAGCCAAGAGCGGGAGGGCCCCTACAATGAGCAGTTCTTC
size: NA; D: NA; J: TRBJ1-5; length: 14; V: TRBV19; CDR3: CASSMQGSGQPQHF; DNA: TGTGCCAGTAGTATGCAGGGATCGGGTCAGCCCCAGCATTTT
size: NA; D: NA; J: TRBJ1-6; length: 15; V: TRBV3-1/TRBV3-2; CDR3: CASSQGSSYNSPLHF; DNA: TGTGCCAGCAGCCAGGGCAGCTCCTATAATTCACCCCTCCACTTT
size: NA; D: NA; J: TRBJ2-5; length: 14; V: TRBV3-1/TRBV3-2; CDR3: CASSLRAREKTQYF; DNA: TGTGCCAGCAGCCTCCGGGCCCGGGAAAAGACCCAGTACTTC
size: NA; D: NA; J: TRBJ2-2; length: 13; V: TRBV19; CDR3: CATLKEYNGELFF; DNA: TGTGCCACCCTTAAGGAGTACAACGGGGAGCTGTTTTTT
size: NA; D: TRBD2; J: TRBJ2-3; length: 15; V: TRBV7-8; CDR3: CASSILAGVKDTQYF; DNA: TGTGCCAGCAGCATCCTAGCGGGAGTTAAAGATACGCAGTATTTT
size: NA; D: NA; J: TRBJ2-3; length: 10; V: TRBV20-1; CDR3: CSANLLNQYF; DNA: TGCAGTGCCAACCTACTAAACCAGTATTTT